One T cell receptor beta chain is described in this entry. The antigen is not known. The entry originates in a study of radiotherapy plus CTLA-4 blockade in lung cancer. Study overall: Of all patients, around 19% responded objectively and roughly 31% showed disease control.

Whole-study findings and limits: Some TCR clones had been derived from tumors. These clones expanded in peripheral blood after radiotherapy plus ipilimumab. Reported findings show early blood T cell clone dynamics, with interferon-beta, best predicted response.

CDR3 length: 15 residues. The V gene end was trimmed by 5 bases and the J gene end by 5 bases; junction bases not matched to a gene: 7. The germline CDR1 and CDR2 sequences are SGHTA and FQGNSA. Profiled with immunoSEQ multiplex PCR; TCRdb holds only in-frame clones, not every one. The sample has 51,000 or so clones; over 75% are singletons. This material consisted of peripheral blood, taken from a patient treated with radiotherapy plus ipilimumab. This receptor was taken from a human donor with non-small cell lung cancer whose response to radiotherapy plus ipilimumab could not be evaluated. The rearrangement joins TRBV7-2 to TRBJ2-3, with 10 bases fitting TRBD2. In DNA, the CDR3 is TGTGCCAGCAGCACTCGACTAGCGGGCAAAGATACGCAGTATTTT. Translation gives CASSTRLAGKDTQYF.